The sequence of this T cell receptor beta chain was determined in a study of beta chain features in type 1 diabetes. For the study at large: What patients shared with healthy donors was a similar profile of age, gender and cell yields.

CDR3 length: 15 amino acids. Trimming at V came to 3 bases and at J to 1 base, leaving 6 bases not matched to a gene. Germline CDR1 and CDR2: MDHEN and SYDVKM. As regards this clone: This sample also contains other DNA sequences that code for the same CDR3.

Expressed TCRB transcripts got sequenced, as all isolated RNA was reverse transcribed. TCRdb's copy holds only in-frame clones and misses some; the assay was immunoSEQ multiplex PCR. The sample holds a few hundred thousand clones, approximately 16% seen once. This receptor was obtained from a woman aged 18-35 years in good health. The chain employs TRBV28 and TRBJ2-7; the match to TRBD2 covers 7 bases. Source material: naive CD4+ T cells from blood. The DNA of the CDR3 is TGTGCCAGCAGTTTGTCTAGCGGAGGGTCCTACGAGCAGTACTTC. The encoded protein is CASSLSSGGSYEQYF.